The rows below give T cell receptor beta chains drawn from one sample of a study of spatial heterogeneity in lung cancer. TCRdb re-called the 5' RACE reads with MiXCR, one entry per CDR3 protein. This repertoire shows more than 25,000 distinct CDR3 sequences, roughly 6% found once; its top ten account for under 25%. The sequencing used PBMCs, collected at follow-up. These receptors all stem from a male donor with early-stage non-small cell lung cancer. CDR3s include the opening cysteine and the closing phenylalanine or tryptophan. The D gene is left open where the match is weak. Rows may omit the clone size; those that give it use once, few, many or a size class.

V gene	D gene	clone size	J gene	CDR3 protein	CDR3 DNA
TRBV12-3/TRBV12-4	.	few	TRBJ1-1	CASSFESLRAFF	TGTGCCAGCAGTTTCGAGTCTCTCCGAGCTTTCTTT
TRBV11-3	TRBD2	.	TRBJ2-2	CASSFNAGVFTGELFF	TGTGCCAGCAGCTTTAATGCGGGAGTTTTCACCGGGGAGCTGTTTTTT
TRBV29-1	.	many	TRBJ2-3	CSVESPLGDTQYF	TGCAGCGTTGAAAGTCCCTTGGGGGATACGCAGTATTTT
TRBV24-1	TRBD2	many	TRBJ2-1	CATGLDDHNEQFF	TGTGCCACCGGACTAGACGACCACAATGAGCAGTTCTTC
TRBV14	TRBD1	few	TRBJ1-4	CASSQSQGWTNEKLFF	TGTGCCAGCAGCCAATCACAGGGGTGGACTAATGAAAAACTGTTTTTT
TRBV6-5	.	.	TRBJ1-2	CALRDNYGYTF	TGTGCCCTCCGGGACAACTATGGCTACACCTTC
TRBV11-3	TRBD2	many	TRBJ2-5	CASSPGTSGSLQETQYF	TGTGCCAGCAGCCCCGGGACTAGCGGAAGCCTCCAAGAGACCCAGTACTTC
TRBV7-3	.	few	TRBJ2-3	CASSLGEDTQYF	TGTGCCAGCAGTCTCGGAGAAGATACGCAGTATTTT
TRBV19	.	many	TRBJ1-1	CASSPDRQNTEAFF	TGTGCCAGTAGCCCAGACAGACAGAACACTGAAGCTTTCTTT
TRBV7-9	.	many	TRBJ2-3	CASSWMGGGGTDTQYF	TGTGCCAGCAGCTGGATGGGGGGCGGAGGCACAGATACGCAGTATTTT
TRBV6-6	.	.	TRBJ1-5	CASSYGAGSQPQHF	TGTGCCAGCAGTTACGGGGCAGGGAGTCAGCCCCAGCATTTT
TRBV20-1	.	many	TRBJ2-1	CSARMPTFANEQFF	TGCAGTGCCCGAATGCCGACTTTCGCCAATGAGCAGTTCTTC
TRBV7-2	.	.	TRBJ2-1	CASSLHSSSYNEQFF	TGTGCCAGCAGCTTACATTCCAGCTCCTACAATGAGCAGTTCTTC
TRBV9	.	many	TRBJ1-2	CASALNYGYTF	TGTGCCAGTGCGCTAAACTATGGCTACACCTTC
TRBV24-1	TRBD1	few	TRBJ1-2	CATSDSRQGLGYTF	TGTGCCACCAGTGATAGCCGACAGGGACTAGGCTACACCTTC
TRBV6-2/TRBV6-3	.	medium-sized	TRBJ2-1	CASSPFSDLWNEQFF	TGTGCCAGCAGCCCTTTTAGCGATTTATGGAATGAGCAGTTCTTC
TRBV29-1	.	many	TRBJ2-2	CSVDENTGELFF	TGCAGCGTTGATGAAAACACCGGGGAGCTGTTTTTT
TRBV6-5	.	few	TRBJ2-6	CASSSSTGAGANVLTF	TGTGCCAGCAGTTCGTCGACAGGAGCTGGGGCCAACGTCCTGACTTTC
TRBV20-1	TRBD2	few	TRBJ2-2	CSARDHSGANTGELFF	TGCAGTGCTAGAGATCACAGCGGGGCGAACACCGGGGAGCTGTTTTTT
TRBV20-1	.	many	TRBJ1-2	CSARDRGGINYGYTF	TGCAGTGCTAGAGATCGGGGCGGCATTAACTATGGCTACACCTTC
TRBV9	.	many	TRBJ1-1	CASSESGTGNTEAFF	TGTGCCAGCAGCGAGAGCGGGACGGGGAACACTGAAGCTTTCTTT
TRBV7-3	.	many	TRBJ1-2	CASSMTENYGYTF	TGTGCCAGCAGCATGACGGAGAACTATGGCTACACCTTC
TRBV7-7	.	.	TRBJ1-2	CASSSSSNYGYTF	TGTGCTAGCAGCTCCTCCAGTAACTATGGCTACACCTTC
TRBV11-2	TRBD1	many	TRBJ2-7	CASSSSWDRNVEQYF	TGTGCCAGCAGCTCTTCTTGGGACAGAAACGTCGAGCAGTACTTC
TRBV6-6	.	many	TRBJ1-2	CASSTGIVYGYTF	TGTGCCAGCAGCACAGGGATAGTGTATGGCTACACCTTC
TRBV29-1	TRBD1	many	TRBJ2-3	CSVSQDRGRTDTQYF	TGCAGCGTTTCCCAGGACAGGGGGCGGACAGATACGCAGTATTTT